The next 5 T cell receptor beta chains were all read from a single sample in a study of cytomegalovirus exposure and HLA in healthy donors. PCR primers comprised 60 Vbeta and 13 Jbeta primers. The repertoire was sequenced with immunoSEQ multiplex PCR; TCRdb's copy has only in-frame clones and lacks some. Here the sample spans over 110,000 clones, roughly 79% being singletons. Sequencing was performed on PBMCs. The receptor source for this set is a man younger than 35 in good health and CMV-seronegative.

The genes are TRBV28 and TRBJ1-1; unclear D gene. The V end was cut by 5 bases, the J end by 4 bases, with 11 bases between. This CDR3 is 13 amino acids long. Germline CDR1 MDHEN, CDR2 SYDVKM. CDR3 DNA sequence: TGTGCCAGCAGTCCCCCCTCGGGCACTGAAGCTTTCTTT. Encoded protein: CASSPPSGTEAFF.

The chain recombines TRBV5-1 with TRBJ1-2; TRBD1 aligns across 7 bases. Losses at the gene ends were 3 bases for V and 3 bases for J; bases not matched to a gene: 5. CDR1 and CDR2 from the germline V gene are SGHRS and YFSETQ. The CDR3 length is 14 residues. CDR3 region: CASSSEGADYGYTF. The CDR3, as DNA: TGCGCCAGCAGCTCTGAGGGGGCAGACTATGGCTACACCTTC.

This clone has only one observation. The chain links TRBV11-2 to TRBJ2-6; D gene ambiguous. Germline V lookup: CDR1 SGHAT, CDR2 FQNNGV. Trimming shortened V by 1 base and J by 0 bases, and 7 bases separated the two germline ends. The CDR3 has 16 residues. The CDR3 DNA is TGTGCCAGCAGCTTAGGTCTGAGCTCTGGGGCCAACGTCCTGACTTTC. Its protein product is CASSLGLSSGANVLTF.

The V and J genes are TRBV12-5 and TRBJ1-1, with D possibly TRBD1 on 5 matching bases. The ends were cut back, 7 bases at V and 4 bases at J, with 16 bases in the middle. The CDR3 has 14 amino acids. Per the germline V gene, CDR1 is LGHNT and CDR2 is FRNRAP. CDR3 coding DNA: TGTGCTAGTGCCACAGGTGGCGGGAGCACTGAAGCTTTCTTT. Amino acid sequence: CASATGGGSTEAFF.

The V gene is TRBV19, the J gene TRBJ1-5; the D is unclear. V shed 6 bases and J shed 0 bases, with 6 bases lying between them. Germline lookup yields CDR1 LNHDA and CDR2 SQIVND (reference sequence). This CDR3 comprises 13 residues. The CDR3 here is CASRYYSNQPQHF. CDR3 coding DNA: TGTGCCAGTAGATATTATAGCAATCAGCCCCAGCATTTT. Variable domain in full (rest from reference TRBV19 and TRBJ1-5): DGGITQSPKYLFRKEGQNVTLSCEQNLNHDAMYWYRQDPGQGLRLIYYSQIVNDFQKGDIAEGYSVSREKKESFPLTVTSAQKNPTAFYLCASRYYSNQPQHFGDGTRLSIL.